These 21 T cell receptor beta chains were all obtained from the same sample, sequenced in a study of vaccination effects on CD4 cells after COVID-19. Measured with immunoSEQ multiplex PCR; TCRdb has only the in-frame clones, and not every one. The sample holds approximately 65,000 clones, about 67% seen once. The antigens of these receptors remain unknown. Peptide-pool stimulation followed by sequencing identified expanded antigen-specific CD4+ clonotypes in the ViraFEST assay. Researchers isolated CD4+ T cells once about eleven days of culture had elapsed. Each participant was administered two doses of either the BNT162b2 or the mRNA-1273 vaccine. Sequences were derived from CD4+ T cells from PBMCs cultured with HCoV-229E spike peptides, sampled after COVID-19 vaccination. These receptors all come from a human donor who received a COVID-19 vaccine.

The chain has TRBV7-2 and TRBJ2-3; the match to TRBD1 covers 7 bases. Unmatched junction bases numbered 5, after V lost 1 base and J lost 1 base. The CDR3 runs 16 residues. CDR1 is SGHTA, CDR2 FQGNSA, per germline. The CDR3 sequence is CASSLVGTGGTDTQYF. The CDR3 coding sequence is TGTGCCAGCAGCTTAGTAGGAACAGGGGGCACAGATACGCAGTATTTT.

The J gene is TRBJ2-3, the V gene TRBV5-6; D uncertain. The CDR3 loop spans 13 amino acids. CDR1 SGHDT and CDR2 YYEEEE come from the germline V gene. V was trimmed by 0 bases and J by 2 bases, leaving 4 bases between them. This chain's CDR3 is CASSLGYTDTQYF. In DNA form, the CDR3 reads TGTGCCAGCAGCTTGGGCTACACAGATACGCAGTATTTT.

V and J are TRBV6-1 and TRBJ1-2; D perhaps matches TRBD1 (5 bases). Germline V gene data show CDR1 as MNHNS and CDR2 as SASEGT. The CDR3 is 13 amino acids. Trimming stripped 2 bases from V and 8 bases from J, with 12 bases between. The CDR3 nucleotides are TGTGCCAGCAGTGAAAGGTGGGGGGAGGGCTACACCTTC. Residues: CASSERWGEGYTF.

This clone was counted a few times. The chain has TRBV24-1 and TRBJ1-2; D unclear. V lost 1 base and J 2 bases, leaving 4 bases between the germline ends. CDR1 KGHDR and CDR2 SFDVKD come from the germline V gene. This CDR3 has 13 amino acids. The chain's CDR3 is CATSDFRNYGYTF. CDR3 coding DNA: TGTGCCACCAGTGATTTCAGAAACTATGGCTACACCTTC.

The chain combines TRBV11-1 with TRBJ2-4, with D perhaps TRBD1 or TRBD2 (5 bases each). V shed 8 bases and J shed 2 bases, with 7 bases lying between them. Germline lookup yields CDR1 SGHAT and CDR2 FQDESV (reference sequence). The CDR3 extends over 12 amino acids. CDR3 residues: CASRGTKNIQYF. CDR3 bases: TGTGCCAGCCGGGGCACCAAAAACATTCAGTACTTC.

This chain joins TRBV27 and TRBJ1-2, with 9 nucleotides matching TRBD1. The CDR3 loop spans 14 amino acids. J gave up 8 bases and V 6 bases, and 10 bases lay outside the gene matches. Germline loops: CDR1 MNHEY, CDR2 SMNVEV (reference sequence). The chain's CDR3 is CASSQVQGAKGYTF. CDR3 nucleotides: TGTGCCAGCAGCCAAGTACAGGGGGCAAAAGGCTACACCTTC.

This chain uses TRBV27 with TRBJ1-2; 10 nucleotides agree with TRBD1. Germline trimming cut 7 bases from V and 7 bases from J; bases unmatched to any gene: 24. The length of the CDR3 is 19 residues. Per germline, CDR1 MNHEY and CDR2 SMNVEV (reference sequence). In DNA form, the CDR3 reads TGTGCCAGCACTACCTGGCTGGGACAGGGGATAGTTTCTATCTGTGGCTACACCTTC. This translates into CASTTWLGQGIVSICGYTF.

In nucleotides, the CDR3 is TGTGCCAGCAGTGCCCCCCCGGGACAGGTGGTTGATACGCAGTATTTT. Translating it yields CASSAPPGQVVDTQYF. V usage is TRBV25-1 and J usage is TRBJ2-3, with 8 bases fitting TRBD1. This CDR3 comprises 16 residues. The J segment lost 6 bases and the V segment lost 4 bases, leaving 12 bases of the junction unmatched. From germline, CDR1 is MGHDK and CDR2 SYGVNS.

In nucleotides, the CDR3 is TGTGCCAGCAGCTTAGGTCGGGGTAGCACAGATACGCAGTATTTT. It translates to CASSLGRGSTDTQYF. V usage is TRBV7-9 and J usage is TRBJ2-3; TRBD2 might be the D (5 bases). CDR3 length equals 15 residues. Germline V lookup: CDR1 SEHNR, CDR2 FQNEAQ (reference sequence). The ends were cut back, 1 base at V and 0 bases at J, with 8 bases in the middle.

The V call is TRBV7-8, the J call TRBJ1-1; D possibly corresponds to TRBD1 (6 bases). V gave up 6 bases and J gave up 6 bases, with 20 bases separating them. Germline CDR1 and CDR2: SGHVS and FQNEAQ. This CDR3 contains 15 residues. The CDR3 spells CASSRGHQGNSEAFF. CDR3 sequence (DNA): TGTGCCAGCAGTCGAGGGCATCAGGGGAATTCTGAAGCTTTCTTT.

The chain employs TRBV6-1 and TRBJ1-4; unclear D gene. V shed 3 bases and J shed 1 base, with 6 bases lying between them. The CDR3 spans 14 residues. Germline V gene data show CDR1 as MNHNS and CDR2 as SASEGT. This CDR3 reads CASSEAGTNEKLFF. CDR3 in DNA: TGTGCCAGCAGTGAGGCAGGAACTAATGAAAAACTGTTTTTT.

The sample holds a few counts of this clone. The chain joins TRBV4-1 to TRBJ2-5; tentative D call: TRBD2 (5 bases). The CDR3 extends over 14 amino acids. Trimming shortened V by 1 base and J by 7 bases, and 13 bases separated the two germline ends. Germline V gene sequence: CDR1 MGHRA, CDR2 YSYEKL. The CDR3 DNA reads TGCGCCAGCAGCCAAGCGTCTAGCCCGGGGACCCAGTACTTC. It specifies CASSQASSPGTQYF.

The genes are TRBV11-1 and TRBJ1-2; no definite D call. Between the trimmed V and J ends, which lost 6 bases and 0 bases, there was a span of 8 bases. Germline assignment: CDR1 SGHAT and CDR2 FQDESV (reference sequence). The CDR3 has 13 amino acids. The CDR3 loop reads CASSYTPNYGYTF. DNA for the CDR3: TGTGCCAGCAGTTATACACCTAACTATGGCTACACCTTC.

V gene TRBV11-2 combines with J gene TRBJ2-4; D unclear. V lost 1 base, J lost 5 bases, and 9 bases lay in between. The CDR3 covers 14 residues. From germline, CDR1 is SGHAT and CDR2 FQNNGV. This CDR3 is CASSLGRTENIQYF. The CDR3, as DNA: TGTGCCAGCAGCTTAGGAAGAACAGAAAACATTCAGTACTTC.

The V gene is TRBV19, the J gene TRBJ1-4, with 9 positions matching TRBD1. The CDR3 totals 14 residues. Germline V gives CDR1 LNHDA, CDR2 SQIVND (reference sequence). After removal of 5 bases from V and 7 bases from J, the junction contained 5 bases not matched to a gene. CDR3 sequence reads: CASSVDRGVEKLFF. The CDR3 DNA reads as TGTGCCAGTAGTGTTGACAGGGGGGTTGAAAAACTGTTTTTT.

As DNA, the CDR3 is TGTGCCAGCAGCAGGGGAGGATACAATGAGCAGTTCTTC. This codes for CASSRGGYNEQFF. The chain has TRBV12-3 or TRBV12-4 and TRBJ2-1; D tentatively reads TRBD1 or TRBD2 (6 bases each). The CDR3 contains 13 residues. The ends were cut back, 6 bases at V and 4 bases at J, with 10 bases in the middle.

The chain carries TRBV5-6 and TRBJ2-4; D is undetermined. In germline, CDR1 is SGHDT, CDR2 YYEEEE. The CDR3 is 19 residues long. Between the trimmed V and J ends, which lost 1 base and 0 bases, there was a span of 20 bases. The CDR3 bases are TGTGCCAGCAGCTTGTACCTATCGCCTTCTTCGCTAGCCAAAAACATTCAGTACTTC. Translation: CASSLYLSPSSLAKNIQYF. The variable domain in full, with the rest retrieved from reference TRBV5-6 and TRBJ2-4, is DAGVTQSPTHLIKTRGQQVTLRCSPKSGHDTVSWYQQALGQGPQFIFQYYEEEERQRGNFPDRFSGHQFPNYSSELNVNALLLGDSALYLCASSLYLSPSSLAKNIQYFGAGTRLSVL.

The chain couples TRBV25-1 to TRBJ2-1; the D call may be TRBD1 or TRBD2 (5 bases each). V lost 0 bases, J lost 10 bases, and 10 bases lay in between. The CDR3 totals 13 residues. Germline assignment: CDR1 MGHDK and CDR2 SYGVNS. The CDR3 is CASSEYLGDEQFF. The CDR3 DNA is TGTGCCAGCAGTGAATATCTAGGGGACGAGCAGTTCTTC.

This clone was seen a handful of times. V usage is TRBV2 and J usage is TRBJ1-2; D is unclear. CDR1 SNHLY and CDR2 FYNNEI come from the germline V gene. Trimming cost V 4 bases and J 2 bases, with 8 bases left between them. The CDR3 consists of 13 residues. CDR3 protein: CASSGQENYGYTF. The CDR3 bases are TGTGCCAGCAGTGGCCAAGAAAACTATGGCTACACCTTC.

The chain is built from TRBV2 and TRBJ1-2, with 10 bases fitting TRBD1. The CDR3 spans 15 residues. Germline loops: CDR1 SNHLY, CDR2 FYNNEI. Trimming at V came to 5 bases and at J to 3 bases, leaving 6 bases not matched to a gene. CDR3 region: CASSPGQGIYYGYTF. The DNA for the CDR3 is TGTGCCAGCAGTCCGGGACAGGGGATTTACTATGGCTACACCTTC. The whole variable domain, remainder taken from reference TRBV2 and TRBJ1-2, is EPEVTQTPSHQVTQMGQEVILRCVPISNHLYFYWYRQILGQKVEFLVSFYNNEISEKSEIFDDQFSVERPDGSNFTLKIRSTKLEDSAMYFCASSPGQGIYYGYTFGSGTRLTVV.

The rearrangement joins TRBV18 to TRBJ2-1, with TRBD2 as a possible D gene (5 bases). The CDR3 has 20 residues. Trimming removed 3 bases at V and 2 bases at J, with 26 bases between. Germline V gene lookup returns CDR1 KGHSH and CDR2 LQKENI. CDR3 coding DNA: TGTGCCAGCTCACCCCTTAGGGAGAAATATAGCGTTAAGGCCTACAATGAGCAGTTCTTC. As protein: CASSPLREKYSVKAYNEQFF. Supplemented by reference TRBV18 and TRBJ2-1, the full variable domain reads NAGVMQNPRHLVRRRGQEARLRCSPMKGHSHVYWYRQLPEEGLKFMVYLQKENIIDESGMPKERFSAEFPKEGPSILRIQQVVRGDSAAYFCASSPLREKYSVKAYNEQFFGPGTRLTVL.